This TCR beta chain is drawn from a study of T and B cells in COVID-19 patients. Study in general: Peripheral blood came from COVID-19 patients with active infection or after recovery. Critical illness requiring mechanical ventilation or extracorporeal membrane oxygenation affected 12 of 20 active-infection patients. Study results and limitations: Patients with COVID-19 reportedly showed strongly skewed T cell receptor beta variable and joining gene usage. At recovery TRB diversity and richness exceeded healthy donors, after highly clonal active COVID-19 repertoires.

BIOMED2 TRB-A/B primer pools were used in multiplex TRB PCR. TCRdb re-analysed the multiplex PCR reads in MiXCR, keeping a single row per CDR3 protein. The table records 17,000 or so distinct CDR3 sequences, 27% of them present only once. A few counts support this clonotype. What it binds is not known. Each TRB amplification used roughly 250-550 ng of genomic DNA from blood. Germline V gives CDR1 LNHDA, CDR2 SQIVND (reference sequence). Trimming left V 2 bases short and J 8 bases short, with 18 bases between. The CDR3 runs to 15 residues. The sample was blood. This clonotype originated in a human donor who had recovered from COVID-19. The rearrangement links TRBV19 to TRBJ1-1, with D unresolved. CDR3 residues: CASSISLSPGAEAFF. CDR3 nucleotide sequence: TGTGCCAGTAGTATATCTCTGAGTCCAGGTGCGGAAGCTTTCTTT.